This T cell receptor (beta chain) appears in the sequencing data of a study of T cell responses to AZD1222 COVID-19 vaccine. In the study overall: Pooling was applied to second doses at about 4 or about 12 weeks.

About this clone itself: Antigen specificity is unknown.

Data came from immunoSEQ multiplex PCR; TCRdb stores just in-frame clones and leaves some out. The repertoire holds 80,000 to 95,000 clones, with 70% to 80% as singletons. Study results and caveats: Baseline seropositives among AZD1222 recipients totaled only six or seven. Epitopes outside B.1.351 and B.1.1.7 mutated regions reportedly drew nearly half of spike TCRs.

The CDR3 length is 13 residues. In germline, CDR1 is SGHNT, CDR2 YYREEE (reference sequence). Trimming removed 0 bases at V and 10 bases at J, with 8 bases between. The source is an adult in good health. The V gene is TRBV5-4, the J gene TRBJ1-6; weak D call: TRBD1 (6 bases). The material was peripheral blood, obtained on day 0 of AZD1222 vaccination. The CDR3 region has the DNA TGTGCCAGCAGCTTGGGGACAGACTCACCCCTCCACTTT. This codes for CASSLGTDSPLHF.